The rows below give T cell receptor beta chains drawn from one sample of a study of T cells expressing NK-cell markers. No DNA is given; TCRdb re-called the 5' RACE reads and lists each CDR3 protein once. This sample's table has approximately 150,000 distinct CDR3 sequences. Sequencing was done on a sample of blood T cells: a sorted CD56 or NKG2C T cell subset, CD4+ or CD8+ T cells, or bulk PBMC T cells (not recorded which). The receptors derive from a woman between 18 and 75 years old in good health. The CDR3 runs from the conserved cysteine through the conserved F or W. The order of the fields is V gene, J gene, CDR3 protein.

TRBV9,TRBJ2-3,CASSVGVPPASNTQYF
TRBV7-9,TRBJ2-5,CASSSGILETQYF
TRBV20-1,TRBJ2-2,CSASPHTGAAGELFF
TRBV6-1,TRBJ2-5,CASSDGGGQETQFF
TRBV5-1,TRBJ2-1,CASSIKGLSYNEQFF
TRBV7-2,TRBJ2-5,CASSLSAGGWETQYF
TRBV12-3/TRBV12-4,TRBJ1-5,CASSLEWAGLGQPQHF
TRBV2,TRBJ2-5,CASSDFLAGLGETQYF
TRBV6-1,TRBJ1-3,CASSVLGAANSGNTIYF
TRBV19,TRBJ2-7,CASSMSSSYEQYF
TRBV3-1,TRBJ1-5,CASSQLGDGPQHF